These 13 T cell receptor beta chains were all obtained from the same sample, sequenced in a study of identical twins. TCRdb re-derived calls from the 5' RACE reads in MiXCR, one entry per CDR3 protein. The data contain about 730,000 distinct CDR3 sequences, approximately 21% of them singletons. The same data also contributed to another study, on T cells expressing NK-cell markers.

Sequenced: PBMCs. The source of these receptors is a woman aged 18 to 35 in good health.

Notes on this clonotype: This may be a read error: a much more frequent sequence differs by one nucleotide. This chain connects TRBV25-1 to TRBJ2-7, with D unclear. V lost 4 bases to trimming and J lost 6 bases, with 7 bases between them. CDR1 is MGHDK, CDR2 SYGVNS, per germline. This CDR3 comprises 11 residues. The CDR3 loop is CASSVGFEQYF. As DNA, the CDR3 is TGTGCCAGCAGTGTAGGGTTCGAGCAGTACTTC.

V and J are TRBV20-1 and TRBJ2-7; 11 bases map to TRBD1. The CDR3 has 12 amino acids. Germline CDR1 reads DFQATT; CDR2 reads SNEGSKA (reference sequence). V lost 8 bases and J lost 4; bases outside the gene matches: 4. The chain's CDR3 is CSSGTGGYEQYF. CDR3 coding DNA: TGCAGTTCCGGGACAGGGGGATACGAGCAGTACTTC.

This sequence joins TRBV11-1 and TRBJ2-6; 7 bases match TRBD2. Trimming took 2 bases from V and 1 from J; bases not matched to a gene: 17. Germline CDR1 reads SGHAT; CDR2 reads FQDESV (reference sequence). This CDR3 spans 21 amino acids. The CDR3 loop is CASSLFSVDGTINSGANVLTF. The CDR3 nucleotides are TGTGCCAGCAGCTTATTTTCTGTAGACGGGACTATCAATTCTGGGGCCAACGTCCTGACTTTC.

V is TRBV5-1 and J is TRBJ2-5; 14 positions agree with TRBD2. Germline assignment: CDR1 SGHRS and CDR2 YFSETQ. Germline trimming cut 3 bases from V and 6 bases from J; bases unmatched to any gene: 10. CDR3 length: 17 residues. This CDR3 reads CASSWRGLAGGIQTQYF. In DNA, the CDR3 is TGCGCCAGCAGCTGGCGTGGACTAGCGGGGGGCATCCAGACCCAGTACTTC.

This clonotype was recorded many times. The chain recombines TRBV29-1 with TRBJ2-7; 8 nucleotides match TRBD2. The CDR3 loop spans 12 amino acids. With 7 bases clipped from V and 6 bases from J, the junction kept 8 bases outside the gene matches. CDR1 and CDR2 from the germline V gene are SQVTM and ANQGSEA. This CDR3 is CSARELAAEQYF. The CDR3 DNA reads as TGCAGCGCCAGGGAACTAGCGGCCGAGCAGTACTTC.

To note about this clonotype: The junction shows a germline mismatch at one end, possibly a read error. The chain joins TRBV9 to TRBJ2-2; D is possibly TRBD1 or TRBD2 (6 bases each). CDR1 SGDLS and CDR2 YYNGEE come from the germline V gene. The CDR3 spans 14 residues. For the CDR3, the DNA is TGTGCCAGCAGCGACTCTGGGGGCGGAGGGGGGCTGTTTTTT. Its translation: CASSDSGGGGGLFF.

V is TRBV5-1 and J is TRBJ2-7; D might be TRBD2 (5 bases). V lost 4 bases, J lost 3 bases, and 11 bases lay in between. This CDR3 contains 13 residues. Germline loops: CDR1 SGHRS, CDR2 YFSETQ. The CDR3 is CASSRVGDYEQYF. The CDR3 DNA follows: TGCGCCAGCAGCCGGGTCGGGGACTACGAGCAGTACTTC.

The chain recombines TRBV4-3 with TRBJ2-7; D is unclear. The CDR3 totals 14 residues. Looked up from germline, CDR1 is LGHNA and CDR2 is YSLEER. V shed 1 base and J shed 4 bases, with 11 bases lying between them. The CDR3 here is CASSQGMIWYEQYF. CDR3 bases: TGCGCCAGCAGCCAAGGAATGATTTGGTACGAGCAGTACTTC.

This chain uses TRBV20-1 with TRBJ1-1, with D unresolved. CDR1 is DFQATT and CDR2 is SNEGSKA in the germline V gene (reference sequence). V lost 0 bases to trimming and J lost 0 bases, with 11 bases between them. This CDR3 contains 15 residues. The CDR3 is CSARDDRPMNTEAFF. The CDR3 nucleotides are TGCAGTGCTAGAGATGACCGACCCATGAACACTGAAGCTTTCTTT.

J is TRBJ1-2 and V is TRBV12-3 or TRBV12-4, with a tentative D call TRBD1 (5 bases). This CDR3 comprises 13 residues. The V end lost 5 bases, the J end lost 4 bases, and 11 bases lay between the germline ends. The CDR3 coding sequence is TGTGCCAGCAGTCGGACAAAAAGCTATGGCTACACCTTC. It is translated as CASSRTKSYGYTF.

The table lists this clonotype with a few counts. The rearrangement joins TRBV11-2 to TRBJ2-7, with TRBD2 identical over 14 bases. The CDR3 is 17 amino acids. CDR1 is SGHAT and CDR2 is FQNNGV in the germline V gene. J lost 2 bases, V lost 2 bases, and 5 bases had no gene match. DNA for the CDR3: TGTGCCAGCAGCTTACGGAGGGGACTAGCGGGAGCCTACGAGCAGTACTTC. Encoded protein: CASSLRRGLAGAYEQYF.

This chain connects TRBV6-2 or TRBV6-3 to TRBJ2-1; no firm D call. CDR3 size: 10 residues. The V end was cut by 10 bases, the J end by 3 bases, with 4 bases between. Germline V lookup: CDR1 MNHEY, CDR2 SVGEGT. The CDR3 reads CATGYNEQFF. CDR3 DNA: TGTGCCACCGGCTACAATGAGCAGTTCTTC.

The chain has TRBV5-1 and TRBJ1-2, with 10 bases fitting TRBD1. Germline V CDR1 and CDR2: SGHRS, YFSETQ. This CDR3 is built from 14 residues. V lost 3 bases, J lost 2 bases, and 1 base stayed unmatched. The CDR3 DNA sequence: TGCGCCAGCAGCTCGGGACAGGGGAACTATGGCTACACCTTC. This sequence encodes CASSSGQGNYGYTF.